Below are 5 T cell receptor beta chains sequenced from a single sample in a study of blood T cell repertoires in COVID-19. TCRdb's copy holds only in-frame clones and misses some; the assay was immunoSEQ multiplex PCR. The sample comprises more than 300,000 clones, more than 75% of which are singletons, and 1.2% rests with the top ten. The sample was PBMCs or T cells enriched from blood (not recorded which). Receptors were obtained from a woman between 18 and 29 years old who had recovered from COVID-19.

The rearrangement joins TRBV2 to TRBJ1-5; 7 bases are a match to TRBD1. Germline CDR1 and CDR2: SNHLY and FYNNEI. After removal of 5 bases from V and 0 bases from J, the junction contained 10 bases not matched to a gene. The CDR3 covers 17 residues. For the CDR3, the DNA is TGTGCCAGCAGTACCCCCGGGACAGAGATTAGCAATCAGCCCCAGCATTTT. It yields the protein CASSTPGTEISNQPQHF.

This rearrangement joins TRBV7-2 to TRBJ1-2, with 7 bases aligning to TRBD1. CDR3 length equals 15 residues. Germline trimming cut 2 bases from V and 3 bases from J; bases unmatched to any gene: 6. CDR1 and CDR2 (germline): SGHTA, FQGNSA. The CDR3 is CASSLRTGSDYGYTF. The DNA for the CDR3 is TGTGCCAGCAGCTTAAGGACAGGCTCTGACTATGGCTACACCTTC.

The CDR3 region has the DNA TGTGCCAGCAGCTTCACCGGGGTTCGTTTCTACAATGAGCAGTTCTTC. This gives the protein CASSFTGVRFYNEQFF. The chain has TRBV11-2 and TRBJ2-1; D is possibly TRBD2 (5 bases). Trimming took off 3 bases at V and 3 bases at J, with 15 bases between the two ends. Germline CDR1 is SGHAT and CDR2 is FQNNGV. The CDR3 contains 16 residues.

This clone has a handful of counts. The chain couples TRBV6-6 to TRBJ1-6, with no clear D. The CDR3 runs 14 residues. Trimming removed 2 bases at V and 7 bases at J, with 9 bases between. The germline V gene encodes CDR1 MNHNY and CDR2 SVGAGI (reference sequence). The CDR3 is CASSYEAENSPLHF. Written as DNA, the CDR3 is TGTGCCAGCAGTTACGAGGCAGAGAATTCACCCCTCCACTTT.

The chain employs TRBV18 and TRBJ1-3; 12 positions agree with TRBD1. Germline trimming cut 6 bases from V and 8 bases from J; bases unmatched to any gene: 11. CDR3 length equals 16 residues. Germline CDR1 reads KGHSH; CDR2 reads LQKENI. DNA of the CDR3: TGTGCCAGCTCGCGACCCGGGACAGGGGGCCCGTACACCATATATTTT. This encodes CASSRPGTGGPYTIYF.